Each of the 27 T cell receptor beta chains below was sequenced from the same sample in a study of CD8 T cells in Susac syndrome (dated by TCRdb to between 2019 and 2020). Libraries were constructed by the immunoSEQ multiplex PCR assay. RNA was extracted using the RNeasy kit, and about 0.45 to 1 ug of the RNA was reverse transcribed with random hexamers. Through fastp at Q25 and MiXCR, TCRdb rebuilt clones from the public reads, retaining in-frame beta chains. Rows with a matching CDR3 protein are joined into one entry that keeps the most common DNA and genes. The sample contains under 200,000 distinct CDR3 sequences, roughly 90% of them found a single time. The top ten constitute roughly 0.087% of the sample. The sequenced material came from CD4+ T cells from PBMCs. The receptors originated from a human donor with Susac syndrome.

This clonotype was seen only a few times. The CDR3 DNA sequence: TGCGCCAGCAGAAGTATCGGACAGAGAGACTACAATGAGCAGTTCTTC. Translated: CASRSIGQRDYNEQFF. This chain links TRBV5-1 with TRBJ2-1, with D possibly being TRBD1 (6 bases). Trimming took off 5 bases at V and 3 bases at J, with 18 bases between the two ends. Germline V gene data show CDR1 as SGHRS and CDR2 as YFSETQ. The CDR3 is made up of 16 amino acids. The full variable domain, rest sourced from reference TRBV5-1 and TRBJ2-1, is KAGVTQTPRYLIKTRGQQVTLSCSPISGHRSVSWYQQTPGQGLQFLFEYFSETQRNKGNFPGRFSGRQFSNSRSEMNVSTLELGDSALYLCASRSIGQRDYNEQFFGPGTRLTVL.

This chain connects TRBV5-6 to TRBJ2-3, with 8 bases that match TRBD2. Germline CDR1 and CDR2: SGHDT and YYEEEE. The CDR3 is made up of 16 amino acids. V lost 1 base and J lost 3; bases outside the gene matches: 7. In DNA, the CDR3 is TGTGCCAGCAGCTTGATGGTGACGGGAGGGACAGATACGCAGTATTTT. Translating it yields CASSLMVTGGTDTQYF. Drawing the rest from reference TRBV5-6 and TRBJ2-3, the complete variable domain is DAGVTQSPTHLIKTRGQQVTLRCSPKSGHDTVSWYQQALGQGPQFIFQYYEEEERQRGNFPDRFSGHQFPNYSSELNVNALLLGDSALYLCASSLMVTGGTDTQYFGPGTRLTVL.

The gene calls are TRBV5-1 and TRBJ2-7; 10 nucleotides align to TRBD1. This CDR3 contains 16 residues. The V gene end was trimmed by 1 base and the J gene end by 5 bases; junction bases not matched to a gene: 9. From germline, CDR1 is SGHRS and CDR2 YFSETQ. This CDR3 is CASSLHVGQGRNEQYF. DNA for the CDR3: TGCGCCAGCAGCTTGCATGTGGGACAGGGGAGAAACGAGCAGTACTTC.

The genes are TRBV18 and TRBJ2-7; the D gene is possibly TRBD1 (6 bases). The germline V gene encodes CDR1 KGHSH and CDR2 LQKENI. V gave up 3 bases and J gave up 7 bases, with 22 bases separating them. The CDR3 consists of 16 residues. CDR3 amino acids: CASSPVIQGMLDEQYF. DNA for the CDR3: TGTGCCAGCTCACCTGTAATACAGGGTATGCTTGATGAGCAGTACTTC.

V usage is TRBV27 and J usage is TRBJ2-2; 8 bases are a match to TRBD1. Trimming at V came to 2 bases and at J to 6 bases, leaving 14 bases not matched to a gene. Germline CDR1 and CDR2: MNHEY and SMNVEV (reference sequence). The CDR3 is 18 amino acids. DNA for the CDR3: TGTGCCAGCAGTTTACCACCTGGACAGGGCAGGTCGTCCGGGGAGCTGTTTTTT. Encoded protein: CASSLPPGQGRSSGELFF.

CDR3 amino acids: CSAFSGGASDTQYF. The DNA of the CDR3 is TGCAGTGCCTTTAGCGGGGGGGCCTCAGATACGCAGTATTTT. The V and J genes are TRBV20-1 and TRBJ2-3, with 11 bases matching TRBD2. The CDR3 is 14 amino acids. Germline V gene sequence: CDR1 DFQATT, CDR2 SNEGSKA (reference sequence). V dropped 6 bases and J dropped 4; count of bases not matched to a gene: 6.

The V and J genes are TRBV7-9 and TRBJ1-4; unclear D gene. CDR1 and CDR2 from the germline V gene are SEHNR and FQNEAQ (reference sequence). This CDR3 contains 15 residues. Trimming pared 2 bases from V and 7 bases from J, leaving 14 bases between. The CDR3 DNA follows: TGTGCCAGCAGCTTAATAGACACAACGAGTGAAAAACTGTTTTTT. Amino acid sequence: CASSLIDTTSEKLFF.

This clonotype turned up a few times. The CDR3 is CASSSQGAGYEQYF. DNA for the CDR3: TGTGCCAGCAGTTCGCAGGGGGCGGGCTACGAGCAGTACTTC. The rearrangement links TRBV12-3 or TRBV12-4 to TRBJ2-7, with 8 bases lining up with TRBD1. The V and J ends lost 4 bases and 3 bases, in that order; junction bases with no gene match: 5. The CDR3 is 14 amino acids.

The chain has TRBV6-5 and TRBJ1-6; 7 bases are a match to TRBD1. Germline V CDR1 and CDR2: MNHEY, SVGAGI. The V segment lost 3 bases and the J segment 7 bases; nucleotides outside the gene matches: 3. The CDR3 totals 14 residues. DNA of the CDR3: TGTGCCAGCAGTTATGACAGGGCCAATTCACCCCTCCACTTT. It encodes CASSYDRANSPLHF.

The chain uses TRBV9 and TRBJ2-3; 9 positions match TRBD2. Trimming took 0 bases from V and 6 from J; bases not matched to a gene: 5. The CDR3 runs to 15 residues. CDR1 is SGDLS, CDR2 YYNGEE, per germline. The CDR3 is CASSVGAGGPDTQYF. The DNA for the CDR3 is TGTGCCAGCAGCGTAGGTGCGGGGGGGCCGGATACGCAGTATTTT.

The CDR3 DNA follows: TGCGCCAGCAGCTTGTGGGACACCAACACCGGGGAGCTGTTTTTT. Translated, it gives CASSLWDTNTGELFF. This chain links TRBV5-1 with TRBJ2-2, with a weak D call TRBD1 (6 bases). CDR1 and CDR2 from the germline V gene are SGHRS and YFSETQ. The CDR3 has 15 residues. Trimming took 1 base from V and 2 from J, leaving 9 bases between them.

The V gene is TRBV4-1, the J gene TRBJ2-1; D gene uncertain. V dropped 4 bases and J dropped 4 bases, with 8 bases sitting between them. Looked up from germline, CDR1 is MGHRA and CDR2 is YSYEKL. The CDR3 sequence is 13 residues long. As DNA, the CDR3 is TGCGCCAGCAGCCCCCTTGTTTACAATGAGCAGTTCTTC. As protein: CASSPLVYNEQFF.

This chain uses TRBV6-6 with TRBJ2-7, with TRBD1 matching 11 bases. The CDR3 sequence is 15 residues long. V shed 4 bases and J 1 base; nucleotides not matched to a gene: 3. The germline V gene encodes CDR1 MNHNY and CDR2 SVGAGI (reference sequence). Here the CDR3 reads CASSFGTGGSYEQYF. The CDR3 bases are TGTGCCAGCAGTTTTGGGACAGGGGGGTCCTACGAGCAGTACTTC.

This chain joins TRBV7-2 and TRBJ1-1, with TRBD1 matching 7 bases. Germline V CDR1 and CDR2: SGHTA, FQGNSA. The CDR3 consists of 15 residues. The CDR3: CATDRASRLNTEAFF. CDR3 in DNA: TGTGCGACCGACAGGGCATCGCGCCTGAACACTGAAGCTTTCTTT.

The chain couples TRBV2 to TRBJ1-3, with 8 bases matching TRBD1. Germline V gene lookup returns CDR1 SNHLY and CDR2 FYNNEI. The CDR3 runs 16 residues. Trimming removed 4 bases from V and 4 bases from J; junction bases left unmatched: 9. The CDR3 nucleotides are TGTGCCAGCAGTGTATCCGACAGGGGAAGCGGAAACACCATATATTTT. Its translation: CASSVSDRGSGNTIYF.

The chain employs TRBV12-3 or TRBV12-4 and TRBJ2-1; 8 positions agree with TRBD2. With 0 bases clipped from V and 2 bases from J, the junction kept 3 bases outside the gene matches. The CDR3 extends over 16 amino acids. The DNA of the CDR3 is TGTGCCAGCAGTTTAGCGGGACTAGACCCCTACAATGAGCAGTTCTTC. It codes for CASSLAGLDPYNEQFF.

The chain's CDR3 is CASSVQGGNEQFF. The CDR3 bases are TGTGCCAGCAGTGTACAGGGTGGGAATGAGCAGTTCTTC. V is TRBV6-4 and J is TRBJ2-1, with TRBD1 as a possible D gene (6 bases). The germline V gene has CDR1 MRHNA and CDR2 SNTAGT. This CDR3 is built from 13 residues. The germline V and J ends were trimmed by 4 bases and 7 bases, with 11 bases remaining between them.

This chain uses TRBV5-1 with TRBJ2-3; the D gene is possibly TRBD2 (6 bases). This CDR3 spans 14 amino acids. V lost 3 bases and J 4 bases, leaving 12 bases between the germline ends. Germline V lookup: CDR1 SGHRS, CDR2 YFSETQ. CDR3 sequence: CASSSSPGADTQYF. In DNA form, the CDR3 reads TGCGCCAGCAGCTCGTCGCCGGGGGCAGATACGCAGTATTTT. The variable domain in full, with the rest retrieved from reference TRBV5-1 and TRBJ2-3, is KAGVTQTPRYLIKTRGQQVTLSCSPISGHRSVSWYQQTPGQGLQFLFEYFSETQRNKGNFPGRFSGRQFSNSRSEMNVSTLELGDSALYLCASSSSPGADTQYFGPGTRLTVL.

The chain is built from TRBV5-6 and TRBJ2-1; D perhaps matches TRBD2 (5 bases). Germline V gene data show CDR1 as SGHDT and CDR2 as YYEEEE. V gave up 2 bases and J gave up 12 bases, with 12 bases separating them. The length of the CDR3 is 12 residues. The CDR3 loop is CASSLRPRGQFF. The DNA of the CDR3 is TGTGCCAGCAGCTTAAGACCACGGGGGCAGTTCTTC. Full variable domain (rest looked up from reference TRBV5-6 and TRBJ2-1): DAGVTQSPTHLIKTRGQQVTLRCSPKSGHDTVSWYQQALGQGPQFIFQYYEEEERQRGNFPDRFSGHQFPNYSSELNVNALLLGDSALYLCASSLRPRGQFFGPGTRLTVL.

This clonotype was detected only once. The chain uses TRBV7-2 and TRBJ1-2; D not certain. This CDR3 contains 15 residues. CDR1 and CDR2 (germline): SGHTA, FQGNSA. Trimming took off 2 bases at V and 2 bases at J, with 12 bases between the two ends. CDR3 sequence: CASSLSPGQNYGYTF. CDR3 nucleotides: TGTGCCAGCAGCTTATCACCGGGCCAGAACTATGGCTACACCTTC.

The chain is built from TRBV19 and TRBJ2-7; 7 nucleotides align to TRBD2. Per the germline V gene, CDR1 is LNHDA and CDR2 is SQIVND (reference sequence). The CDR3 runs to 14 residues. The junction had 10 bases not matched to a gene; V was cut back by 6 bases and J by 5 bases. The CDR3 DNA sequence: TGTGCCAGTAGCAACAAGCGGACTAGAGACGAGCAGTACTTC. Translated, it gives CASSNKRTRDEQYF.

The chain recombines TRBV3-1 with TRBJ1-1; TRBD1 might be the D (6 bases). Germline CDR1 reads LGHDT; CDR2 reads YNNKEL (reference sequence). Deletions cut 0 bases from V and 3 bases from J, with 14 bases between. The CDR3 runs to 16 residues. The CDR3 bases are TGTGCCAGCAGCCAAGATAGCAGGGGAGGGGACACTGAAGCTTTCTTT. Its protein is CASSQDSRGGDTEAFF.

The chain combines TRBV28 with TRBJ1-3; D is perhaps TRBD1 (6 bases). Germline V gene lookup returns CDR1 MDHEN and CDR2 SYDVKM. This CDR3 has 15 residues. The V end was cut by 6 bases, the J end by 0 bases, with 12 bases between. The DNA of the CDR3 is TGTGCCAGCAGCCCGACAGGCACCTCTGGAAACACCATATATTTT. It specifies CASSPTGTSGNTIYF.

The CDR3 here is CASSQGPLGSYNEQFF. CDR3 in DNA: TGTGCCAGCAGCCAGGGGCCCCTGGGCTCCTACAATGAGCAGTTCTTC. The V gene is TRBV4-2, the J gene TRBJ2-1, with a weak D call TRBD1 (5 bases). The germline V and J ends were trimmed by 3 bases and 0 bases, with 12 bases remaining between them. CDR3 length: 16 residues. Germline CDR1 reads LGHNA; CDR2 reads YNFKEQ.

This chain joins TRBV20-1 and TRBJ2-1; D is unresolved. V lost 1 base and J lost 6, with 13 bases in between. Germline-derived CDR1 and CDR2 are DFQATT and SNEGSKA (reference sequence). The CDR3 consists of 14 residues. The CDR3 coding sequence is TGCAGTGCTAGAGTGCCGCTAGTCCCCAATGAGCAGTTCTTC. Translating it yields CSARVPLVPNEQFF.

V is TRBV6-2 or TRBV6-3 and J is TRBJ2-7, with no clear D. V was trimmed by 3 bases and J by 8 bases, leaving 8 bases between them. The CDR3 runs 11 residues. Germline CDR1 and CDR2: MNHEY and SVGEGT. The CDR3 bases are TGTGCCAGCAGTTATCGGGTAAAGCAGTACTTC. This codes for CASSYRVKQYF.

This chain connects TRBV7-2 to TRBJ1-1; D ambiguous. Trimming cost V 5 bases and J 8 bases, with 9 bases left between them. The germline V gene encodes CDR1 SGHTA and CDR2 FQGNSA. The CDR3 covers 11 residues. The CDR3, as DNA: TGTGCCAGCAGCCCTTTTCGCGAAGCTTTCTTT. It yields the protein CASSPFREAFF.